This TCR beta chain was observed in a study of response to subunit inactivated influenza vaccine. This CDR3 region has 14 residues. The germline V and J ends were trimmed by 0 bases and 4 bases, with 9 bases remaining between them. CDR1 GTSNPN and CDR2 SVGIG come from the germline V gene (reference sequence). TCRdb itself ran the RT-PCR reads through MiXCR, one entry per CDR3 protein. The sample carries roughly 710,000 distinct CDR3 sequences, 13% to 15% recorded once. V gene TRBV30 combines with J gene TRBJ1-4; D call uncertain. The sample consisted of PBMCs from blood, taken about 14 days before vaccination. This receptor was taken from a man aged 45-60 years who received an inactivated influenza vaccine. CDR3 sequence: CAWSVGGGNEKLFF. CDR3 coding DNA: TGTGCCTGGAGTGTTGGCGGTGGTAATGAAAAACTGTTTTTT.